This TCR beta chain was identified during a study of T cell responses to AZD1222 COVID-19 vaccine. For the study at large: Analyses pooled second doses at about 4 or about 12 weeks.

Here immunoSEQ multiplex PCR was the method, and the copy in TCRdb shows in-frame clones only, minus some. The data contain about 130,000 clones, about 87% of them singletons. This CDR3 is 16 amino acids long. Looked up from germline, CDR1 is SGHTA and CDR2 is FQGNSA. V gave up 5 bases and J gave up 3 bases, with 16 bases separating them. This clonotype originated in an adult in good health. The V call is TRBV7-2, the J call TRBJ2-2; no clear D. The sequencing used peripheral blood, collected on day 0 of AZD1222 vaccination. The CDR3 loop is CASSPWLAFDTGELFF. CDR3 coding DNA: TGTGCCAGCAGCCCCTGGTTAGCTTTTGACACCGGGGAGCTGTTTTTT.